The sequence of this T cell receptor (beta chain) was determined in a study of graft-versus-host responses after intestinal transplantation. For the study at large: Uniformly, recipients were administered anti-thymocyte globulin induction with subsequent tacrolimus and steroids for approximately three years.

Comment on this clone: Its antigen is undetermined.

Some clones are missing from TCRdb's copy, which holds only in-frame ones; the method was immunoSEQ multiplex PCR. Here the sample spans 100,000 to 140,000 clones, about 91% being singletons. CDR1 is GTSNPN, CDR2 SVGIG, per germline (reference sequence). Trimming left V 3 bases short and J 8 bases short, with 13 bases between. The CDR3 is 12 residues long. The specimen comprised unstimulated CD4+ T cells sorted from spleen or lymph node cells, sampled before transplant. This TCR came from a human donor who was the organ donor for an intestinal transplant. The chain recombines TRBV30 with TRBJ1-2; a weak D match, TRBD1 (5 bases). For the CDR3, the DNA is TGTGCCTGGAGGGGGACCTCATGGGGCTACACCTTC. It encodes CAWRGTSWGYTF.